Following are 18 T cell receptor beta chains from one sample sequenced in a study of long-term antiretroviral therapy in people with HIV. Version v3.0 of the immunoSEQ assay was performed at survey level. Sequenced by immunoSEQ multiplex PCR; TCRdb stores in-frame clones only, minus some. Altogether around 30,000 clones are present, 75% to 90% being singletons, with the ten largest covering about 9.2%. The input for sequencing was unsorted PBMCs, taken 2.3 years after starting antiretroviral therapy. These receptors were collected from a man aged 40-50 years with HIV.

The chain links TRBV4-1 to TRBJ2-2, with D unresolved. The CDR3 totals 17 residues. V lost 0 bases and J 6 bases, leaving 17 bases between the germline ends. The germline CDR1 and CDR2 sequences are MGHRA and YSYEKL. The CDR3 here is CASSQEEYGTSSGELFF. For the CDR3, the DNA is TGCGCCAGCAGCCAAGAGGAGTACGGAACGTCGTCCGGGGAGCTGTTTTTT.

V is TRBV14 and J is TRBJ2-7; D is uncertain. Trimming cost V 5 bases and J 0 bases, with 8 bases left between them. The CDR3 contains 13 residues. Germline lookup yields CDR1 SGHDN and CDR2 FVKESK. The chain's CDR3 is CASSDRVSYEQYF. The CDR3 DNA reads TGTGCCAGCAGCGATCGGGTCTCCTACGAGCAGTACTTC.

The chain carries TRBV6-1 and TRBJ2-3, with TRBD2 identical over 7 bases. The length of the CDR3 is 16 residues. Losses at the gene ends were 2 bases for V and 0 bases for J; bases not matched to a gene: 5. Germline V lookup: CDR1 MNHNS, CDR2 SASEGT. The CDR3 here is CASSEFVGGSTDTQYF. The CDR3 coding sequence is TGTGCCAGCAGTGAATTTGTCGGGGGGAGCACAGATACGCAGTATTTT.

The chain employs TRBV20-1 and TRBJ2-3; no firm D call. Germline lookup yields CDR1 DFQATT and CDR2 SNEGSKA (reference sequence). The CDR3 consists of 11 residues. The CDR3 spells CTPARTDTQYF. The CDR3, as DNA: TGCACCCCCGCCCGCACAGATACGCAGTATTTT.

This clone is a singleton in its sample. The chain employs TRBV4-2 and TRBJ2-1, with 10 bases fitting TRBD2. Trimming removed 0 bases from V and 2 bases from J; junction bases left unmatched: 4. There are 17 residues in the CDR3. Per germline, CDR1 LGHNA and CDR2 YNFKEQ. CDR3 nucleotides: TGTGCCAGCAGCCAAGATATCAGCGGGGGGGCCTACAATGAGCAGTTCTTC. Protein sequence: CASSQDISGGAYNEQFF.

J is TRBJ1-1 and V is TRBV10-1; the D is unclear. Trimming stripped 5 bases from V and 2 bases from J, with 15 bases between. The CDR3 spans 15 residues. The germline V gene has CDR1 WNHNN and CDR2 SYGVQD (reference sequence). CDR3 in DNA: TGCGCCAGCAGTAAAAGAACGAAGGGTAACACTGAAGCTTTCTTT. Protein product: CASSKRTKGNTEAFF.

The rearrangement joins TRBV10-3 to TRBJ2-7; the D gene is possibly TRBD2 (6 bases). Trimming stripped 0 bases from V and 3 bases from J, with 15 bases between. In germline, CDR1 is ENHRY, CDR2 SYGVKD. The CDR3 length is 16 residues. CDR3 region: CAISESLRTGSYEQYF. The CDR3, as DNA: TGTGCCATCAGTGAGTCGTTGCGGACCGGGAGCTACGAGCAGTACTTC.

The chain combines TRBV6-6 with TRBJ1-1; possibly TRBD1 for D (5 bases). Germline V CDR1 and CDR2: MNHNY, SVGAGI (reference sequence). The length of the CDR3 is 15 residues. V lost 2 bases and J lost 6, with 16 bases in between. The CDR3 is CASSYQGGGSSEAFF. The CDR3 DNA follows: TGTGCCAGCAGTTACCAGGGCGGAGGGTCCTCTGAAGCTTTCTTT.

The V call is TRBV19, the J call TRBJ2-7; a possible D gene is TRBD1 (5 bases). Germline-derived CDR1 and CDR2 are LNHDA and SQIVND (reference sequence). Trimming cost V 5 bases and J 4 bases, with 18 bases left between them. This CDR3 has 15 amino acids. The CDR3 nucleotides read TGTGCCAGTAGTTATTCCGACAGTCCCAAATACGAGCAGTACTTC. This codes for CASSYSDSPKYEQYF.

The rearrangement joins TRBV11-3 to TRBJ2-1, with 7 bases fitting TRBD2. The CDR3 is made up of 15 amino acids. Germline V gene sequence: CDR1 SGHNT, CDR2 YENEEA. The trim removed 5 bases at V and 6 bases at J, leaving 10 bases unmatched. CDR3 bases: TGTGCCAGCAGCCAGCTCGGACTAGAGGGCAATGAGCAGTTCTTC. It encodes CASSQLGLEGNEQFF.

The gene calls are TRBV6-5 and TRBJ1-2, with D possibly being TRBD1 (6 bases). The CDR3 sequence is 16 residues long. The germline V gene has CDR1 MNHEY and CDR2 SVGAGI. Trimming stripped 2 bases from V and 7 bases from J, with 20 bases between. This chain's CDR3 is CASSYTAKGDGFGYTF. DNA of the CDR3: TGTGCCAGCAGTTACACCGCCAAGGGGGACGGGTTTGGCTACACCTTC.

The genes are TRBV27 and TRBJ1-5; the match to TRBD1 covers 8 bases. Germline CDR1 and CDR2: MNHEY and SMNVEV (reference sequence). This CDR3 is built from 15 residues. J gave up 3 bases and V 6 bases, and 7 bases lay outside the gene matches. In DNA, the CDR3 is TGTGCCAGCAGCCTCCGGACAGGGCACAATCAGCCCCAGCATTTT. It translates to CASSLRTGHNQPQHF.

The rearrangement uses TRBV2 and TRBJ2-1; 10 bases map to TRBD2. Trimming at V came to 4 bases and at J to 10 bases, leaving 10 bases not matched to a gene. Germline V gives CDR1 SNHLY, CDR2 FYNNEI. CDR3 length: 15 residues. The CDR3 bases are TGTGCCAGCAGTGTAAGGAGCGGGGGGGCGGGGGAGCAGTTCTTC. Amino acids: CASSVRSGGAGEQFF.

This chain uses TRBV27 with TRBJ2-7; 7 bases are shared with TRBD1. V shed 1 base, J shed 3 bases, and the junction held 9 bases outside the gene matches. There are 16 residues in the CDR3. Germline V gene sequence: CDR1 MNHEY, CDR2 SMNVEV (reference sequence). CDR3 amino acids: CASSLFGQVGFYEQYF. As DNA, the CDR3 is TGTGCCAGCAGTTTATTTGGACAGGTGGGGTTCTACGAGCAGTACTTC.

This chain links TRBV5-1 with TRBJ2-1, with 8 bases lining up with TRBD2. This CDR3 has 17 residues. Per germline, CDR1 SGHRS and CDR2 YFSETQ. V shed 0 bases, J shed 0 bases, and the junction held 5 bases outside the gene matches. The CDR3 loop reads CASSLAGGGSSYNEQFF. The CDR3 bases are TGCGCCAGCAGCTTGGCGGGGGGGGGTAGCTCCTACAATGAGCAGTTCTTC.

This clone was found once. The chain employs TRBV5-1 and TRBJ2-5; 9 nucleotides line up with TRBD1. Germline CDR1 and CDR2: SGHRS and YFSETQ. J lost 5 bases, V lost 0 bases, and 5 bases had no gene match. The CDR3 loop spans 15 amino acids. Here the CDR3 reads CASSLVGTGLETQYF. In nucleotides, the CDR3 is TGCGCCAGCAGCTTGGTTGGGACAGGGTTGGAGACCCAGTACTTC.

A few counts support this clone. The rearrangement uses TRBV19 and TRBJ1-4, with 10 bases fitting TRBD1. Unmatched junction bases numbered 4, after V lost 4 bases and J lost 5 bases. CDR3 size: 15 residues. Looked up from germline, CDR1 is LNHDA and CDR2 is SQIVND (reference sequence). CDR3 sequence: CASSTWTGGNEKLFF. CDR3 bases: TGTGCCAGTAGTACCTGGACAGGGGGGAATGAAAAACTGTTTTTT.

Here the CDR3 reads CASSLNDGGYEQYF. The CDR3 coding sequence is TGTGCCAGCAGCTTGAACGACGGGGGGTACGAGCAGTACTTC. The rearrangement joins TRBV7-2 to TRBJ2-7; 7 bases map to TRBD2. This CDR3 has 14 residues. Germline CDR1 reads SGHTA; CDR2 reads FQGNSA. After removal of 3 bases from V and 4 bases from J, the junction contained 6 bases not matched to a gene.